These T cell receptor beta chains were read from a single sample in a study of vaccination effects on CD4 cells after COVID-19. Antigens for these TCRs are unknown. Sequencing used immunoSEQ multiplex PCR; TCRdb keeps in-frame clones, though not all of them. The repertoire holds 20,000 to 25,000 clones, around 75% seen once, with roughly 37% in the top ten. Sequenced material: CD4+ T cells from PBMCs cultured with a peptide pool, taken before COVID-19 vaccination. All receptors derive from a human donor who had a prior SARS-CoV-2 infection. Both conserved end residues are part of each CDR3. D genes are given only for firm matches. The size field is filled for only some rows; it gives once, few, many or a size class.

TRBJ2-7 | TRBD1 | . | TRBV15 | CATSRVGDRSYEQYF | TGTGCCACCAGCAGAGTGGGGGACAGGTCCTACGAGCAGTACTTC
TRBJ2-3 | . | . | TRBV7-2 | CASSRQPGLLTDTQYF | TGTGCCAGCAGCCGGCAACCGGGACTCCTCACAGATACGCAGTATTTT
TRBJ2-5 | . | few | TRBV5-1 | CASSLMGAETQYF | TGCGCCAGCAGCTTGATGGGGGCCGAGACCCAGTACTTC
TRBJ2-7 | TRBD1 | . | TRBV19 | CASRPRQGGYEQYF | TGTGCCAGTAGGCCGAGACAGGGGGGTTACGAGCAGTACTTC
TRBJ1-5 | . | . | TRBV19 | CASSKRGSGAPSNQPQHF | TGTGCCAGCAGTAAGAGAGGTTCGGGGGCTCCTAGCAATCAGCCCCAGCATTTT
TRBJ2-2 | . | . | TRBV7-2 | CASSLNYRLRGPGELFF | TGTGCCAGCAGCTTAAATTACAGGCTCAGGGGCCCCGGGGAGCTGTTTTTT
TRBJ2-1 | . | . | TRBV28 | CASSLYRREQFF | TGTGCCAGCAGTCTTTATAGGCGTGAGCAGTTCTTC
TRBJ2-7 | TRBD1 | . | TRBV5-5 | CASSPTGTGLYEQYF | TGTGCCAGCAGCCCAACCGGGACAGGGCTCTACGAGCAGTACTTC
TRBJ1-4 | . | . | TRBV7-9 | CASSLNEKLFF | TGTGCCAGCAGCTTAAATGAAAAACTGTTTTTT
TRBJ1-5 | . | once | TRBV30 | CAWREGGQPQHF | TGTGCCTGGAGGGAAGGAGGCCAGCCCCAGCATTTT
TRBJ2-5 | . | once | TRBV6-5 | CASSYSGGTGKTQYF | TGTGCCAGCAGTTACTCGGGCGGGACGGGAAAGACCCAGTACTTC
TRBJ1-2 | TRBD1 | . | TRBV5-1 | CASSNPQGEGYTF | TGCGCCAGCAGCAATCCTCAGGGGGAAGGCTACACCTTC
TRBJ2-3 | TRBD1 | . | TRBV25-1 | CASSAYSGTGVTDTQYF | TGTGCCAGCAGTGCCTATTCAGGGACAGGGGTAACAGATACGCAGTATTTT
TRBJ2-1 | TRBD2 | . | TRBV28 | CASSSGGSSYNEQFF | TGTGCCAGCAGTTCGGGGGGAAGCTCCTACAATGAGCAGTTCTTC
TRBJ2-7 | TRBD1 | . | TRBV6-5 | CASRYSGTGVYEQYF | TGTGCCAGCAGATATTCCGGGACAGGGGTCTACGAGCAGTACTTC
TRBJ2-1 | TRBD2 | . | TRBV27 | CASSATSGSYNEQFF | TGTGCCAGCAGTGCCACTAGCGGCTCCTACAATGAGCAGTTCTTC
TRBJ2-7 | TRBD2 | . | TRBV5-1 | CASSGTRGGVYEQYF | TGCGCCAGCAGCGGAACCCGGGGGGGCGTGTACGAGCAGTACTTC
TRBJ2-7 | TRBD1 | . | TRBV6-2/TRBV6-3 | CASSYLGQGLSYEQYF | TGTGCCAGCAGTTATTTGGGACAGGGGCTTTCCTACGAGCAGTACTTC
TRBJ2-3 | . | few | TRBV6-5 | CASSSWGLRRDTQYF | TGTGCCAGCAGTTCGTGGGGCCTCCGCCGGGATACGCAGTATTTT
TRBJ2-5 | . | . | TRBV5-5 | CASSLGDRRMETQYF | TGTGCCAGCAGCTTGGGCGACAGGCGAATGGAGACCCAGTACTTC
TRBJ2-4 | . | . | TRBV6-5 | CASSSSRGGIKNIQYF | TGTGCCAGCAGTTCCTCCAGGGGGGGGATTAAAAACATTCAGTACTTC
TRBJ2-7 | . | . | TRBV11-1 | CASSPPRGGFHEQYF | TGTGCCAGCAGCCCACCGAGGGGGGGGTTCCACGAGCAGTACTTC
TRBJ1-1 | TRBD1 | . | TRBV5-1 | CASSQDRGEAFF | TGCGCCAGCAGCCAAGACAGGGGTGAAGCTTTCTTT
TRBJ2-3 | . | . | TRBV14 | CASSQVVDWSYSPDTQYF | TGTGCCAGCAGCCAAGTCGTAGACTGGTCATATAGCCCAGATACGCAGTATTTT
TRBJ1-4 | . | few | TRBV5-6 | CASSAGPQEWEKLFF | TGTGCCAGCAGCGCGGGACCACAGGAGTGGGAAAAACTGTTTTTT
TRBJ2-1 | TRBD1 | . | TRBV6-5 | CASSYQTGEDEQFF | TGTGCCAGCAGTTATCAGACAGGGGAGGATGAGCAGTTCTTC
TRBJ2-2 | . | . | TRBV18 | CASSPRGLRNTGELFF | TGTGCCAGCTCACCCCGGGGGCTTCGGAACACCGGGGAGCTGTTTTTT
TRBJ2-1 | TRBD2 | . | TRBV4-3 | CASSLRLAGAHEQFF | TGCGCCAGCAGCCTTCGACTAGCGGGAGCCCATGAGCAGTTCTTC
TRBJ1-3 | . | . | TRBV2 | CASSAAWAGNTIYF | TGTGCCAGCAGTGCAGCCTGGGCCGGAAACACCATATATTTT
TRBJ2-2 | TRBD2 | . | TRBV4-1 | CASSLRLAGDTGELFF | TGCGCCAGCAGCCTTCGACTAGCGGGAGACACCGGGGAGCTGTTTTTT
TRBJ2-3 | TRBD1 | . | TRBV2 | CASSDPSWGQGATDTQYF | TGTGCCAGCAGTGACCCCTCGTGGGGACAGGGTGCCACAGATACGCAGTATTTT
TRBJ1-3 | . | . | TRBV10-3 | CAISPGVGSGGNTIYF | TGTGCCATCAGTCCAGGGGTGGGGTCTGGCGGAAACACCATATATTTT
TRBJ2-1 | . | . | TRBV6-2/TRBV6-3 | CASSYHRGVRNEQFF | TGTGCCAGCAGTTACCATCGGGGAGTTCGCAATGAGCAGTTCTTC
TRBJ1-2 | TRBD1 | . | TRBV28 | CASSLLPGGGYGYTF | TGTGCCAGCAGTTTGCTCCCAGGGGGGGGATATGGCTACACCTTC
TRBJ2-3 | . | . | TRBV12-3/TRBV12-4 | CASSTRGPDTQYF | TGTGCCAGCAGTACCCGTGGACCAGATACGCAGTATTTT
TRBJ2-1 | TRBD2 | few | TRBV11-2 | CASSQRLVLGRDEQFF | TGTGCCAGCAGCCAGAGACTCGTGCTAGGGAGGGATGAGCAGTTCTTC
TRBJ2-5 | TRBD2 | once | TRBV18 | CASSPGRREEEETQYF | TGTGCCAGCTCACCAGGCCGACGGGAGGAGGAGGAGACCCAGTACTTC
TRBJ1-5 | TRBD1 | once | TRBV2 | CASRLGQAHNQPQHF | TGTGCCAGCAGACTTGGACAGGCCCACAATCAGCCCCAGCATTTT
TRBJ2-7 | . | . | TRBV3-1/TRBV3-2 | CASSQVFYANEQYF | TGTGCCAGCAGCCAAGTATTCTATGCCAACGAGCAGTACTTC
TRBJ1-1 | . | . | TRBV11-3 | CASSIWGATEAFF | TGTGCCAGCAGCATATGGGGGGCCACTGAAGCTTTCTTT
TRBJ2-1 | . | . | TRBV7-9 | CASSLDASPYNEQFF | TGTGCCAGCAGCTTGGACGCTAGCCCCTACAATGAGCAGTTCTTC
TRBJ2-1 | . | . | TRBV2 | CASSLQGNEQFF | TGTGCCAGCAGCTTGCAGGGCAATGAGCAGTTCTTC
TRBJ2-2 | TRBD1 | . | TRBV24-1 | CATSDFSLGTGKFVNTGELFF | TGTGCCACCAGTGATTTTTCTTTGGGGACAGGGAAGTTTGTGAACACCGGGGAGCTGTTTTTT
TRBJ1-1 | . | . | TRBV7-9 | CASSWLVNTEAFF | TGTGCCAGCAGCTGGTTAGTGAACACTGAAGCTTTCTTT
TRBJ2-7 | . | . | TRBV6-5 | CASSPRHGTYEQYF | TGTGCCAGCAGTCCACGACACGGAACCTACGAGCAGTACTTC
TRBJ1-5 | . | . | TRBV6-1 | CASSERVFNQPQHF | TGTGCCAGCAGTGAAAGGGTCTTCAATCAGCCCCAGCATTTT
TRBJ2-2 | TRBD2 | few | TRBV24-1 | CATTYSGSPGELFF | TGTGCCACCACCTATAGCGGGAGTCCCGGGGAGCTGTTTTTT
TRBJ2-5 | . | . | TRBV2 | CASSERPVQETQYF | TGTGCCAGCAGTGAGCGGCCAGTCCAAGAGACCCAGTACTTC
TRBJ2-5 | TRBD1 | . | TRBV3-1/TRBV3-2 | CASSQVRGLKTQYF | TGTGCCAGCAGCCAAGTCAGGGGGCTGAAGACCCAGTACTTC
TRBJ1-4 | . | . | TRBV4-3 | CASSQGLLPDEKLFF | TGCGCCAGCAGCCAGGGACTGCTACCGGATGAAAAACTGTTTTTT
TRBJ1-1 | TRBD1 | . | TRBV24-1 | CATSDLDRGVRAFF | TGTGCCACCAGTGACCTTGACAGGGGAGTGAGGGCTTTCTTT
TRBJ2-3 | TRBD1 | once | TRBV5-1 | CASSLGINSGTVIGYF | TGCGCCAGCAGCTTGGGGATTAATTCCGGGACAGTAATTGGGTATTTT
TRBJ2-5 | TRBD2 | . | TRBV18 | CASSPTGRETQYF | TGTGCCAGCTCTCCGACCGGGAGGGAGACCCAGTACTTC
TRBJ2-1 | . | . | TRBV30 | CAWSHHDDEQFF | TGTGCCTGGAGTCATCATGATGATGAGCAGTTCTTC
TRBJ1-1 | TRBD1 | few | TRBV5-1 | CASSAPTLTGGGRSTEAFF | TGCGCCAGCAGCGCACCCACCTTGACAGGGGGCGGGCGTAGCACTGAAGCTTTCTTT
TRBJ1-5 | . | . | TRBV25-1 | CASSDRGEGNQPQHF | TGTGCCAGCAGTGACCGAGGGGAGGGCAATCAGCCCCAGCATTTT
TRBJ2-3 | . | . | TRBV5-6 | CASSLGGVQATQYF | TGTGCCAGCAGCTTGGGCGGGGTGCAGGCTACGCAGTATTTT
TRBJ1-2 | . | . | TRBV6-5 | CASSPDINYGYTF | TGTGCCAGCAGCCCCGACATTAACTATGGCTACACCTTC